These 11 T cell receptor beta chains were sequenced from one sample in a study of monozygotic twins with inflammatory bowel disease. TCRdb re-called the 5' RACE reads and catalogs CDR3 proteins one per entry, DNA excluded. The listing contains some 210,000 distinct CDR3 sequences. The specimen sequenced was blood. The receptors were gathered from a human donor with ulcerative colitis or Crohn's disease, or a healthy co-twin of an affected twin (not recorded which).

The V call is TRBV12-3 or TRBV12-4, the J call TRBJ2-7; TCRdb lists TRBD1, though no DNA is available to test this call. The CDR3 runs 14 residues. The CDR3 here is CASSTGQGAYEQYF.

CDR3 amino acids: CSATGLVPGEQYF. The V call is TRBV20-1, the J call TRBJ2-7; the D gene TCRdb calls, TRBD2, cannot be checked with no DNA. This CDR3 has 13 amino acids. CDR1 is DFQATT and CDR2 is SNEGSKA in the germline V gene (reference sequence).

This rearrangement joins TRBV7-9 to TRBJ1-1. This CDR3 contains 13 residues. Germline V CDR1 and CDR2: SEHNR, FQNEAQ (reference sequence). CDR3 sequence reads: CASSLSRETEAFF.

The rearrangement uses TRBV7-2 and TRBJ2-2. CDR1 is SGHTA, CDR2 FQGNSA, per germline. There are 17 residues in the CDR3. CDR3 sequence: CASSLSGFYANTGELFF.

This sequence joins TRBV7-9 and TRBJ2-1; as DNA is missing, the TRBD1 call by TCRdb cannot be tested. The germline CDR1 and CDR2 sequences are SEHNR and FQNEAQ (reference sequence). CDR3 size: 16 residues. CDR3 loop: CASSFIQGVPYNEQFF.

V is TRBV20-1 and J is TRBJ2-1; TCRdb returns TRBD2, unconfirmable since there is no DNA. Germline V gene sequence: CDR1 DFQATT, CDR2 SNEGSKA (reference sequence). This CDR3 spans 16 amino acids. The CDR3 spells CSARAFSGGVYNEQFF.

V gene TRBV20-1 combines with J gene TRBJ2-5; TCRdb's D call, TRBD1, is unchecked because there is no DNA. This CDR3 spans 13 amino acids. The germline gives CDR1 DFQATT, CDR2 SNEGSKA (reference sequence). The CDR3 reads CSATGTDQETQYF.

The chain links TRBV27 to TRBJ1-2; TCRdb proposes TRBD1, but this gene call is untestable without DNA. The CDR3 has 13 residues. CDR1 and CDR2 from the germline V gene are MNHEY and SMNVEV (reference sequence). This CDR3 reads CASSLGGFYGYTF.

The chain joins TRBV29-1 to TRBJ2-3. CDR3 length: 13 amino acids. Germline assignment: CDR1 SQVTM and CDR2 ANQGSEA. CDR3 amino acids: CSVVNRFTDTQYF.

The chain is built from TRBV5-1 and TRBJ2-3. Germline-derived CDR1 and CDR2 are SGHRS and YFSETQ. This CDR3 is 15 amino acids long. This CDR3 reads CASSLGQLSTDTQYF.

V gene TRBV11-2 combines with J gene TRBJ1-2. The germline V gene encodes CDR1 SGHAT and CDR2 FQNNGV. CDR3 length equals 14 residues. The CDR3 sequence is CASSSRRTHWGYTF.